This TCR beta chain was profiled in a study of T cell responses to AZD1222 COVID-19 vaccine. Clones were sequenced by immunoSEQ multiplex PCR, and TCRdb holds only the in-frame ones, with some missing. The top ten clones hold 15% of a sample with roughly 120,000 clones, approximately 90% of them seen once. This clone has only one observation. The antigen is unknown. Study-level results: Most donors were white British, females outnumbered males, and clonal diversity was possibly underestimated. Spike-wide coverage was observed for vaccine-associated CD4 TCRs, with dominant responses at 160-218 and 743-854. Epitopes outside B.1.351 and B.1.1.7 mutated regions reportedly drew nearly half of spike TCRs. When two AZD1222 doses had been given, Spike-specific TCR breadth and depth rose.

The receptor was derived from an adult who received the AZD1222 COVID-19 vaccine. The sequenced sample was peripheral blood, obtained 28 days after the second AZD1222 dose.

CDR3 amino acids: CASSLSPYGYTF. The CDR3 nucleotides are TGTGCCAGCAGCTTATCTCCGTATGGCTACACCTTC. The chain joins TRBV11-2 to TRBJ1-2; no firm D call. Germline V gene lookup returns CDR1 SGHAT and CDR2 FQNNGV. CDR3 length: 12 residues. V was pared by 2 bases and J by 5 bases, with 6 bases between.